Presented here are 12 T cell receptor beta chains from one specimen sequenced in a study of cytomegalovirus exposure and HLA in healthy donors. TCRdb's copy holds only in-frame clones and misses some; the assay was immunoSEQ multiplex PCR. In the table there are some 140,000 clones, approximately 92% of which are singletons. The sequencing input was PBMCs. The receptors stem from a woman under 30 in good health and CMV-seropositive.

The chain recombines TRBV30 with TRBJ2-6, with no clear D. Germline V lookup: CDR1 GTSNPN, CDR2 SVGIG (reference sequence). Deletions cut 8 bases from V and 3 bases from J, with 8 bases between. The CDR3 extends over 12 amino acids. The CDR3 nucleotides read TGTGCCGCGAGTAGTGGGGCCAACGTCCTGACTTTC. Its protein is CAASSGANVLTF.

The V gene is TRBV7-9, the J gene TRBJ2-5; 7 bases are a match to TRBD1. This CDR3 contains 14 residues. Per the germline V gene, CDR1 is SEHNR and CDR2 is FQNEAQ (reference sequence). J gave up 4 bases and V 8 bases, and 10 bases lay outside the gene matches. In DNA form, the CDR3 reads TGTGCCAGCTCCCGGGACAGAAAGGGAGAGACCCAGTACTTC. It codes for CASSRDRKGETQYF.

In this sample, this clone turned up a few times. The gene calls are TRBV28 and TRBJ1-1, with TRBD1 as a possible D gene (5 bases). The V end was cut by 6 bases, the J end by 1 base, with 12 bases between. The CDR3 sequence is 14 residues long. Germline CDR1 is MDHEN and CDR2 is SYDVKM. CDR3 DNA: TGTGCCAGCAGCATGACAGACTGGAACACTGAAGCTTTCTTT. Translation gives CASSMTDWNTEAFF. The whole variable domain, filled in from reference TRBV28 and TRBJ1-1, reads DVKVTQSSRYLVKRTGEKVFLECVQDMDHENMFWYRQDPGLGLRLIYFSYDVKMKEKGDIPEGYSVSREKKERFSLILESASTNQTSMYLCASSMTDWNTEAFFGQGTRLTVV.

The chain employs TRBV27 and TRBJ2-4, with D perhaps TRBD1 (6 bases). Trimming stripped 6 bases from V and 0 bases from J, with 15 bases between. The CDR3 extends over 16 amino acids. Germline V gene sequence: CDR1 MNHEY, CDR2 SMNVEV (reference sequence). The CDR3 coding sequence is TGTGCCAGCAGACCCGACAGGACCCGAGCCAAAAACATTCAGTACTTC. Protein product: CASRPDRTRAKNIQYF.

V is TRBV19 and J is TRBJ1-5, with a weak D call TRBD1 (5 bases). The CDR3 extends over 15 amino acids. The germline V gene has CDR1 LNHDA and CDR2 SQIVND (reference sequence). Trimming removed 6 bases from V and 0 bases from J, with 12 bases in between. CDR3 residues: CASRWGENSNQPQHF. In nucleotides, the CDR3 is TGTGCCAGTAGGTGGGGGGAGAATAGCAATCAGCCCCAGCATTTT.

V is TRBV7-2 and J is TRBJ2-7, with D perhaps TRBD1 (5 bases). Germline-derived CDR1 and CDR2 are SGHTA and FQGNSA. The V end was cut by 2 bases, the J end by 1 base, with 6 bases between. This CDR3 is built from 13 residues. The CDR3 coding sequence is TGTGCCAGCAGCTTACCAGGGTCCTACGAGCAGTACTTC. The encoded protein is CASSLPGSYEQYF.

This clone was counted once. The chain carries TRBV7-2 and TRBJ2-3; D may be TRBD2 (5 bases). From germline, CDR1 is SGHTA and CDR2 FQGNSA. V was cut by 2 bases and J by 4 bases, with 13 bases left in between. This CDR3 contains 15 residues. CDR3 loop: CASSLLIGGPDTQYF. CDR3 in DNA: TGTGCCAGCAGCTTACTAATCGGAGGTCCAGATACGCAGTATTTT. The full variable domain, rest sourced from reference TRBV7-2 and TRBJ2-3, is GAGVSQSPSNKVTEKGKDVELRCDPISGHTALYWYRQSLGQGLEFLIYFQGNSAPDKSGLPSDRFSAERTGGSVSTLTIQRTQQEDSAVYLCASSLLIGGPDTQYFGPGTRLTVL.

CDR3 protein: CASSSGLVGANVLTF. CDR3 nucleotide sequence: TGCGCCAGCAGCTCCGGACTAGTTGGGGCCAACGTCCTGACTTTC. The V and J genes are TRBV5-1 and TRBJ2-6, with 7 bases fitting TRBD2. Germline CDR1 SGHRS, CDR2 YFSETQ. V lost 3 bases, J lost 3 bases, and 3 bases stayed unmatched. The CDR3 extends over 15 amino acids.

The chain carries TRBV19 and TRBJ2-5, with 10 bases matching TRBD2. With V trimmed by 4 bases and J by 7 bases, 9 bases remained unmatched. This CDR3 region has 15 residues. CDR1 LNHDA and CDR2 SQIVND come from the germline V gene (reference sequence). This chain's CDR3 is CASSREAGGLGTQYF. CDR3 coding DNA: TGTGCCAGTAGTAGGGAAGCGGGGGGGCTGGGGACCCAGTACTTC. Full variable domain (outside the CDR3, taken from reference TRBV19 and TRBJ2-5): DGGITQSPKYLFRKEGQNVTLSCEQNLNHDAMYWYRQDPGQGLRLIYYSQIVNDFQKGDIAEGYSVSREKKESFPLTVTSAQKNPTAFYLCASSREAGGLGTQYFGPGTRLLVL.

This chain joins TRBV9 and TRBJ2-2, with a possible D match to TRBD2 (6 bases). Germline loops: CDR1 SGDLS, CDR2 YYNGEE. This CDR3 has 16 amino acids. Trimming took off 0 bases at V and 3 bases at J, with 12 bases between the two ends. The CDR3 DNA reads TGTGCCAGCAGCGTAGGGGTAGCGGACCACACCGGGGAGCTGTTTTTT. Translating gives CASSVGVADHTGELFF.

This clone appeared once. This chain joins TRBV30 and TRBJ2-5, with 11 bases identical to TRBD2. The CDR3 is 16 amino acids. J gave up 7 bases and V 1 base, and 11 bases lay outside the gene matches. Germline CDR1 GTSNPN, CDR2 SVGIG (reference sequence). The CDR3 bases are TGTGCCTGGAGTGGGTCTAGCGGGGGGCGGGCAGGGACCCAGTACTTC. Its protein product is CAWSGSSGGRAGTQYF.

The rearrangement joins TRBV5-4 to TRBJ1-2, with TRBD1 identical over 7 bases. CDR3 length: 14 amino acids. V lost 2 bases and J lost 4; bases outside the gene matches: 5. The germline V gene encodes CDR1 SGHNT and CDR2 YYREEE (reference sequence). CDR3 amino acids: CASSLQGSGYGYTF. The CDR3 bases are TGTGCCAGCAGCTTACAGGGGTCAGGCTATGGCTACACCTTC.